This T cell receptor beta chain was retrieved from a study of cytomegalovirus exposure and HLA in healthy donors (dated by TCRdb to about 2017). In terms of the full investigation: According to a later analysis, one platform produced both the approximately 110 validation repertoires and the 700 or so repertoires of the first cohort. The study was designed to test whether signatures of past pathogen exposure could be identified by cataloging public T cell receptors. Besides the first cohort of more than 650 subjects, a separate validation cohort made up of 120 different subjects was used. To predict cytomegalovirus infection status, the study combined high-throughput TCR immunosequencing, statistical association of individual TCRs with disease status, and machine learning. Here is what the overall study found, with its caveats: Cytomegalovirus status was reported to be diagnosed by the classifier with high specificity and sensitivity in both the original and validation cohorts. Across donors, most TCR sequences were observed very rarely, whereas some public TCRs were present in many individuals. A total of about 150 TCR beta chains were listed by the study as associated with cytomegalovirus. A later analysis lacked HLA typing for the validation cohort, so it scored co-occurrence in that cohort across all 120 or so repertoires. In a later analysis, TCRs clustered in the first cohort were found to also tend to co-occur in the 120 or so validation repertoires, with 94% of cluster scores above 0. According to the authors, the approach could potentially be generalized to other disease states and immunological phenotypes. Three of the identified cytomegalovirus-associated TCR beta chains were confirmed in vitro to be specific for cytomegalovirus antigens.

In the case of this clone: It lacks a known antigen. Per-base qualities were not stored, and no clone one base away is much larger.

Library preparation used the immunoSEQ multiplex PCR assay. In the authors' own workflow: A statistical classification framework was built to diagnose cytomegalovirus status from the catalog of TCR beta chain sequences. The table was pulled from immuneACCESS by TCRdb, which kept in-frame rearrangements only. Such tables lose some clones; where checked, under half of the loss comes from unresolved V genes, and the rest has no known cause. From that table come the V and J calls and clone size; the DNA was used to work out D and trimming. Here the sample has 65,000 to 80,000 clones; nearly 95% occur a single time. Clones ranked in the top ten supply more than 2% of the sample. Separate from the roughly 650-subject first cohort, the validation cohort of about 110 subjects was the group to which the donors belonged. Measured from the cysteine to the phenylalanine, the CDR3 is 19 residues long. The CDR3 DNA has 57 bases and is translated from base 1. CDR1 and CDR2 (GTSNPN, SVGIG) derive from the germline V gene (reference sequence). V was cut back by 1 base and J by 0 bases, leaving a gap of 19 bases between them.

The receptor was derived from a woman aged 18-29 years in good health and CMV-seronegative. Input material: PBMCs. Recombination joined TRBV30 with TRBJ1-6, with an unclear D gene assignment. The DNA reads TGTGCCTGGAGTGCAACGAGAGGGTCCGGTAGCTCCTATAATTCACCCCTCCACTTT. This yields the protein CAWSATRGSGSSYNSPLHF.